Listed below are T cell receptor beta chains from one sample, sequenced in a study of a mutant IDH1 vaccine in newly diagnosed glioma. Which antigens these TCRs recognize remains unknown. Repertoires were generated with immunoSEQ multiplex PCR, while TCRdb's copy carries only in-frame clones and drops some. The data contain tens of thousands of clones, 85% to 90% of them singletons. The sample consisted of PBMCs, taken from a glioma patient whose treatment included an IDH1 peptide vaccine. The source of these receptors is a woman between 35 and 50 years old with glioma. The CDR3 runs from the conserved cysteine through the conserved F or W. D genes are given only for firm matches. A row's size may be missing; if present it is once, few, many or a size class.

V	J	size	D	DNA	CDR3
TRBV11-2	TRBJ1-6	-	-	TGTGCCAGCAGCTTAGGCGGGGGACCCAGCTCACCCCTCCACTTT	CASSLGGGPSSPLHF
TRBV15	TRBJ2-3	-	TRBD1	TGTGCCACCAGCAGGGACCGGGACAGGCAAACAGATACGCAGTATTTT	CATSRDRDRQTDTQYF
TRBV2	TRBJ1-5	-	-	TGTGCCAGCAGTTTGGACAGCAATCAGCCCCAGCATTTT	CASSLDSNQPQHF
TRBV19	TRBJ1-3	few	-	TGTGCCAGTAGTAGCAGGGGCCCGAGCTCTGGAAACACCATATATTTT	CASSSRGPSSGNTIYF
TRBV2	TRBJ2-5	-	-	TGTGCCAGCAACCGGCTGAAAGAGACCCAGTACTTC	CASNRLKETQYF
TRBV6-1	TRBJ2-7	-	TRBD2	TGTGCCAGCAGTGAAGCGCAACTAGCGTACTACGAGCAGTACTTC	CASSEAQLAYYEQYF
TRBV4-2	TRBJ2-7	-	TRBD2	TGTGCCAGCAGCCAAGATTTTAGCGGGGGTACCTACGAGCAGTACTTC	CASSQDFSGGTYEQYF
TRBV5-4	TRBJ1-6	-	TRBD1	TGTGCCAGCAGCTCAAGGGCGGACAGGGCGAATAATTCACCCCTCCACTTT	CASSSRADRANNSPLHF
TRBV19	TRBJ2-6	-	TRBD2	TGTGCCAGTACCTATTGGGAGGGTACTGGGGCCAACGTCCTGACTTTC	CASTYWEGTGANVLTF
TRBV5-1	TRBJ2-2	-	TRBD2	TGCGCCAGCAGCTTGCTAGCGGGGGATCCCACCGGGGAGCTGTTTTTT	CASSLLAGDPTGELFF
TRBV7-9	TRBJ1-4	few	-	TGTGCCAGCAGCCCCTTATCACTGAGGACTAATGAAAAACTGTTTTTT	CASSPLSLRTNEKLFF
TRBV2	TRBJ2-2	once	-	TGTGCCAGCATCGAGTACAGGTTAAACACCGGGGAGCTGTTTTTT	CASIEYRLNTGELFF
TRBV7-6	TRBJ1-5	-	-	TGTGCCAGCAGCTCGGGGGACAATCAGCCCCAGCATTTT	CASSSGDNQPQHF
TRBV28	TRBJ1-1	-	-	TGTGCCAGCGATGAATTGGGGCAGGGATGGTCGAACACTGAAGCTTTCTTT	CASDELGQGWSNTEAFF
TRBV27	TRBJ1-2	-	TRBD1	TGTGCCAGCAGTTCCGGACAGGGTCGGAAGGGCTACACCTTC	CASSSGQGRKGYTF
TRBV30	TRBJ2-3	-	-	TGTGCTTGGCGTCGGGGAGATACGCAGTATTTT	CAWRRGDTQYF
TRBV5-8	TRBJ2-2	-	TRBD2	TGTGCCAGCAGGAATCTAGCGGAGGGCCGAACCGGGGAGCTGTTTTTT	CASRNLAEGRTGELFF
TRBV30	TRBJ2-4	-	-	TGTGCCTGGAGAGGGATAGGTCAAAGAGGGAACATTCAGTACTTC	CAWRGIGQRGNIQYF
TRBV1	TRBJ2-2	-	-	TGCACCAGCAGACTAGCGGGAGAGGGTCGGGAGCTGTTTTTT	CTSRLAGEGRELFF
TRBV7-9	TRBJ2-1	-	TRBD2	TGTGCCAGCAGCTCGACTAGCGGGGAGCGGCGGAGCTCCTACAATGAGCAGTTCTTC	CASSSTSGERRSSYNEQFF
TRBV5-4	TRBJ1-1	-	TRBD1	TGTGCCAGCATCAGCCGACAGGGGGTGAACACTGAAGCTTTCTTT	CASISRQGVNTEAFF
TRBV2	TRBJ1-1	-	-	TGTGCCAGCAGTAGACAGGAGAACACTGAAGCTTTCTTT	CASSRQENTEAFF
TRBV6-5	TRBJ1-2	-	-	TGTGCCAGCAGTAAATCAGGGTATGGCTACACCTTC	CASSKSGYGYTF
TRBV10-3	TRBJ1-5	-	-	TGTGCCATCAGTGAAAGGGTGGGTCAGCCCCAGCATTTT	CAISERVGQPQHF
TRBV7-9	TRBJ2-7	-	-	TGTGCCAGCAGCTTAGATGTCGGTATTACCTACGAGCAGTACTTC	CASSLDVGITYEQYF
TRBV18	TRBJ1-3	-	-	TGTGCCAGCTCACCGTTTGAACAGGGCCACTCTGGAAACACCATATATTTT	CASSPFEQGHSGNTIYF
TRBV29-1	TRBJ1-2	-	TRBD1	TGCAGCGTTGCACTACAGGGGTTTGCTGGCTACACCTTC	CSVALQGFAGYTF
TRBV6-6	TRBJ2-5	once	TRBD2	TGTGCCAGCAGTTGGGGGGGACAAGAGACCCAGTACTTC	CASSWGGQETQYF
TRBV7-2	TRBJ2-5	once	-	TGTGCCAGCAGCTTACGTCGGGGCATACAAGAGACCCAGTACTTC	CASSLRRGIQETQYF
TRBV19	TRBJ2-5	-	-	TGTGCCAGTAGCCTGGCGGGCCAGGGGGGGACCCAGTACTTC	CASSLAGQGGTQYF
TRBV10-2	TRBJ2-3	-	-	TGCGCCAGCAGCGGGGGCGGGAGATCAGATACGCAGTATTTT	CASSGGGRSDTQYF
TRBV5-6	TRBJ2-7	once	-	TGTGCCAGCAGCCTCGGACCGGGAGAGCAGTACTTC	CASSLGPGEQYF
TRBV20-1	TRBJ1-3	-	-	TGCAGTGCTAGAGATTGGAACACCATATATTTT	CSARDWNTIYF
TRBV6-6	TRBJ2-1	-	-	TGTGCCAGCAGAGCAGGGCACAATGAGCAGTTCTTC	CASRAGHNEQFF
TRBV27	TRBJ2-1	-	TRBD2	TGTGCCAGCGGAGGGATTAGCGGGAGTTCCGGCAATGAGCAGTTCTTC	CASGGISGSSGNEQFF
TRBV5-1	TRBJ2-1	-	-	TGCGCCAGCAGCTTGGGACAGTCTAATGAGCAGTTCTTC	CASSLGQSNEQFF
TRBV6-5	TRBJ1-2	-	-	TGTGCCAGCAGGCCAGGGGATACTTTCTCTGGCTACACCTTC	CASRPGDTFSGYTF
TRBV27	TRBJ1-1	-	TRBD1	TGTGCCAGCAATGACAGGGTGAACACTGAAGCTTTCTTT	CASNDRVNTEAFF
TRBV6-1	TRBJ1-5	-	-	TGTGCCAGCAGTGAAGCTGGGGGCCGTCAGCCCCAGCATTTT	CASSEAGGRQPQHF